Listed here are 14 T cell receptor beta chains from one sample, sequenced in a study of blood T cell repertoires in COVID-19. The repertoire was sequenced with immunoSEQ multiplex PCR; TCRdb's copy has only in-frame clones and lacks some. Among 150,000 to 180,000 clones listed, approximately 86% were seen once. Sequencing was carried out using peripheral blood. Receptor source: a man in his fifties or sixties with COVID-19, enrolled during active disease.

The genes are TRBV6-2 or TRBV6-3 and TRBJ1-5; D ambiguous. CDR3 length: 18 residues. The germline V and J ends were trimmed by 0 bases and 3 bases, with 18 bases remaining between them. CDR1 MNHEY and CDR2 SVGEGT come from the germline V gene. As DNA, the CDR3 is TGTGCCAGCAGTTACTCGAGTAGTGAGGGTCTGTCCAATCAGCCCCAGCATTTT. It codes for CASSYSSSEGLSNQPQHF.

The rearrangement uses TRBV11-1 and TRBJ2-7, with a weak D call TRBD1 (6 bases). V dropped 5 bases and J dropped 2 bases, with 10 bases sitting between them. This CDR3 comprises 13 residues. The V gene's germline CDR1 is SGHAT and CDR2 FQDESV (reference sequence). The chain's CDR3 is CASSQGQTYEQYF. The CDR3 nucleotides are TGTGCCAGCAGCCAAGGACAGACCTACGAGCAGTACTTC.

The CDR3, as DNA: TGTGCCAGCAGTCGGGGGGGCTTGGGCACTGAAGCTTTCTTT. Its protein is CASSRGGLGTEAFF. This chain joins TRBV6-4 and TRBJ1-1; the D gene is possibly TRBD1 (6 bases). V lost 5 bases and J 4 bases, leaving 14 bases between the germline ends. CDR3 length: 14 residues. Germline assignment: CDR1 MRHNA and CDR2 SNTAGT.

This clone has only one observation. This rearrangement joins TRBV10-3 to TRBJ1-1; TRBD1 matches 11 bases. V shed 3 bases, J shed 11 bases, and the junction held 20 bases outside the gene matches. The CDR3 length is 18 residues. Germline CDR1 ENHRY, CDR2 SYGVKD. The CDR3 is CAISDPRGIGQGASVAFF. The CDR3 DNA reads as TGTGCCATCAGTGATCCTAGGGGTATTGGACAGGGGGCGTCAGTCGCTTTCTTT.

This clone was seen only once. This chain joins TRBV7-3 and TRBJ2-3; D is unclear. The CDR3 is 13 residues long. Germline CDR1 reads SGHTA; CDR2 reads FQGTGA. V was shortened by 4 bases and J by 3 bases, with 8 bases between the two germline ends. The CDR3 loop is CASSSYTTDTQYF. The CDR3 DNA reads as TGTGCCAGCAGCTCCTATACGACAGATACGCAGTATTTT.

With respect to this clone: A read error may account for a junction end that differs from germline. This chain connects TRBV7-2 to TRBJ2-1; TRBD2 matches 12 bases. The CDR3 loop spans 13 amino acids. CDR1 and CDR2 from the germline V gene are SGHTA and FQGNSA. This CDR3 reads CASSRGTSGFRLF. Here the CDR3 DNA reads TGTGCCAGCAGCCGGGGGACTAGCGGGTTTAGGCTCTTC.

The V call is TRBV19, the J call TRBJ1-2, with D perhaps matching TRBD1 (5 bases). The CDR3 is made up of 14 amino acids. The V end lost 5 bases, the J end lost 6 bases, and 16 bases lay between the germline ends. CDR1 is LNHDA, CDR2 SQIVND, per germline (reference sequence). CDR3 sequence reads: CASSLDGGVNGYTF. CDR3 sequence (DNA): TGTGCCAGTAGTTTGGATGGAGGGGTCAATGGCTACACCTTC. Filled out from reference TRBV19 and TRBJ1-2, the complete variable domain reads DGGITQSPKYLFRKEGQNVTLSCEQNLNHDAMYWYRQDPGQGLRLIYYSQIVNDFQKGDIAEGYSVSREKKESFPLTVTSAQKNPTAFYLCASSLDGGVNGYTFGSGTRLTVV.

CDR3 amino acids: CASSSGTAKKGSGNTIYF. The DNA of the CDR3 is TGTGCCAGCAGCTCCGGGACAGCTAAAAAAGGTTCTGGAAACACCATATATTTT. The chain employs TRBV7-2 and TRBJ1-3; 7 bases match TRBD1. CDR3 length equals 18 residues. The germline CDR1 and CDR2 sequences are SGHTA and FQGNSA. J was trimmed by 1 base and V by 4 bases; bases with no gene match: 13.

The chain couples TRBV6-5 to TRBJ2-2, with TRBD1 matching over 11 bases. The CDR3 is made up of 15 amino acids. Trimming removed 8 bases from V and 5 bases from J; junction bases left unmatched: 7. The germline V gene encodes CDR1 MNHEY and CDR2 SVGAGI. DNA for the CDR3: TGTGCCAGCTCCCCGGACAGGGGGCAAACCGGGGAGCTGTTTTTT. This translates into CASSPDRGQTGELFF.

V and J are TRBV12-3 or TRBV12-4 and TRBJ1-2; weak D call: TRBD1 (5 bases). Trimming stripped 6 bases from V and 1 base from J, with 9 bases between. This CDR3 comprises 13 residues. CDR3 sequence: CASRSGINYGYTF. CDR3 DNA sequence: TGTGCCAGCAGGTCAGGGATTAACTATGGCTACACCTTC.

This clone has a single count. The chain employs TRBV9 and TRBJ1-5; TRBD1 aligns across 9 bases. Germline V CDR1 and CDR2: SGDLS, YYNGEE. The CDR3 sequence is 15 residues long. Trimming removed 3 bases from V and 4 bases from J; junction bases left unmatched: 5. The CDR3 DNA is TGTGCCAGCAGCGCCACAGGGGGCCCAAATCAGCCCCAGCATTTT. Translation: CASSATGGPNQPQHF.

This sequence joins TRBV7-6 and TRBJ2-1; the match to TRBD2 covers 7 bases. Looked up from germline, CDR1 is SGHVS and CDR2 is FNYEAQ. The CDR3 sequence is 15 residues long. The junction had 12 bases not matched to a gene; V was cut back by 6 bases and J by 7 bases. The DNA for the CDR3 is TGTGCCAGCAGTGTAGCGCGGGGGTCGGGGAATGAGCAGTTCTTC. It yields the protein CASSVARGSGNEQFF.

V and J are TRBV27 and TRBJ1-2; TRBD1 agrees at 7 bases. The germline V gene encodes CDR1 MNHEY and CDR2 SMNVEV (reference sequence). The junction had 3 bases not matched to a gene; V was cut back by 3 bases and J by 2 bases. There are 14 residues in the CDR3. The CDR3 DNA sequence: TGTGCCAGCAGTTTTGTGGACAGGAACTATGGCTACACCTTC. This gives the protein CASSFVDRNYGYTF.

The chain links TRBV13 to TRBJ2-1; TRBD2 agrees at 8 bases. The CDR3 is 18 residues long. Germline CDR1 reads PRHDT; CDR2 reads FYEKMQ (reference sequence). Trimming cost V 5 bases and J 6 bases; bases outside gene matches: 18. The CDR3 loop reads CASSLERPGTSITNEQFF. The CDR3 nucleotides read TGTGCCAGCAGCCTAGAACGCCCCGGGACTAGTATAACCAATGAGCAGTTCTTC.